These T cell receptor beta chains were read from a single sample in a study of pediatric ulcerative colitis. Clones were sequenced by immunoSEQ multiplex PCR, and TCRdb holds only the in-frame ones, with some missing. The sample lists about 36,000 clones; less than 90% were seen once. The specimen was blood. The receptors shown here come from a girl between 5 and 17 years old with moderate ulcerative colitis. Both conserved end residues are part of each CDR3. Fields, in order: clone size, V gene, J gene, D gene, CDR3 length, CDR3 DNA, CDR3 protein. The D gene is left open where the match is weak. A clone size is listed for some rows: how often the clone was seen (once, few, many), or a class if it is expanded.

size: .; V: TRBV27; J: TRBJ1-6; D: .; length: 14; DNA: TGTGCCAGCAGCCTCGACAGTAATAATTCACCCCTCCACTTT; CDR3: CASSLDSNNSPLHF
size: .; V: TRBV29-1; J: TRBJ2-3; D: TRBD2; length: 16; DNA: TGCAGCGTTGGTCTAGCGGGGGCCTCGGGAACAGATACGCAGTATTTT; CDR3: CSVGLAGASGTDTQYF
size: .; V: TRBV28; J: TRBJ2-7; D: TRBD2; length: 13; DNA: TGTGCCGGTAGCGGGAGCGTCCCCTACGAGCAGTACTTC; CDR3: CAGSGSVPYEQYF
size: few; V: TRBV7-3; J: TRBJ2-7; D: TRBD1; length: 15; DNA: TGTGCCAGCAGCTTCGGACAGGGCACCTCCTACGAGCAGTACTTC; CDR3: CASSFGQGTSYEQYF
size: .; V: TRBV7-9; J: TRBJ2-7; D: .; length: 14; DNA: TGTGCCAGCAGCTTAGGTTTTGGGGGCTACGAGCAGTACTTC; CDR3: CASSLGFGGYEQYF
size: few; V: TRBV10-2; J: TRBJ1-6; D: .; length: 13; DNA: TGCGCCAGCAGTGAGTCGGAACGGGTACCCCTCCACTTT; CDR3: CASSESERVPLHF
size: few; V: TRBV6-6; J: TRBJ2-2; D: .; length: 14; DNA: TGTGCCGCCCTGGGGCCAACGAACACCGGGGAGCTGTTTTTT; CDR3: CAALGPTNTGELFF
size: few; V: TRBV30; J: TRBJ1-1; D: TRBD1; length: 12; DNA: TGTGCCTGGTCCCGTCGACAGGGTGAAGCTTTCTTT; CDR3: CAWSRRQGEAFF
size: .; V: TRBV29-1; J: TRBJ2-7; D: TRBD2; length: 14; DNA: TGCAGCGCCTGGACTAGCGGGATCTCCTACGAGCAGTACTTC; CDR3: CSAWTSGISYEQYF
size: .; V: TRBV29-1; J: TRBJ1-2; D: .; length: 11; DNA: TGCAGCGCTACCCCGGGCTATGGCTACACCTTC; CDR3: CSATPGYGYTF
size: .; V: TRBV18; J: TRBJ2-3; D: .; length: 12; DNA: TGTGCCAGCTCATCCAGCACAGATACGCAGTATTTT; CDR3: CASSSSTDTQYF
size: .; V: TRBV5-6; J: TRBJ1-2; D: .; length: 14; DNA: TGTGCCAGCAGCACAATACAGCGCTCCTATGGCTACACCTTC; CDR3: CASSTIQRSYGYTF
size: .; V: TRBV9; J: TRBJ1-4; D: .; length: 14; DNA: TGTGCCAGCAGCCCCCGCCGGGTGGATGAAAAACTGTTTTTT; CDR3: CASSPRRVDEKLFF
size: .; V: TRBV6-1; J: TRBJ1-4; D: .; length: 13; DNA: TGTGCCAGCCGGACAGTGCCCTATGAAAAACTGTTTTTT; CDR3: CASRTVPYEKLFF
size: .; V: TRBV7-3; J: TRBJ1-3; D: .; length: 16; DNA: TGTGCCAGCAGCCCTACTGGGAGCCGATCTGGAAACACCATATATTTT; CDR3: CASSPTGSRSGNTIYF
size: .; V: TRBV30; J: TRBJ2-7; D: TRBD2; length: 15; DNA: TGTGCCTGGAGTGGACCGGCGGGAGGGTTCTACGAGCAGTACTTC; CDR3: CAWSGPAGGFYEQYF
size: .; V: TRBV19; J: TRBJ1-6; D: TRBD1; length: 14; DNA: TGTGCCAGTAGCCCACAGGGGGAAGCCTCACCCCTCCACTTT; CDR3: CASSPQGEASPLHF
size: .; V: TRBV7-9; J: TRBJ2-7; D: TRBD1; length: 16; DNA: TGTGCCAGCAGCTTAGGTTGGGGGGACAGGAACTACGAGCAGTACTTC; CDR3: CASSLGWGDRNYEQYF
size: .; V: TRBV7-9; J: TRBJ2-6; D: TRBD1; length: 19; DNA: TGTGCCAGCAGCTTCACCCTCCGGGACAGGACCTCTGGGGCCAACGTCCTGACTTTC; CDR3: CASSFTLRDRTSGANVLTF
size: .; V: TRBV5-1; J: TRBJ2-3; D: TRBD1; length: 15; DNA: TGCGCCAGCAGCGCTTACAGGGGGTGGACAGATACGCAGTATTTT; CDR3: CASSAYRGWTDTQYF
size: .; V: TRBV11-2; J: TRBJ2-1; D: .; length: 18; DNA: TGTGCCAGCAGCTTAGGTATGGGGCTGGGGGGGCCCTACAATGAGCAGTTCTTC; CDR3: CASSLGMGLGGPYNEQFF
size: .; V: TRBV19; J: TRBJ1-1; D: .; length: 15; DNA: TGTGCCAGTAGTATAGGGAACCAGCAGCTCACTGAAGCTTTCTTT; CDR3: CASSIGNQQLTEAFF
size: .; V: TRBV5-4; J: TRBJ1-1; D: TRBD1; length: 14; DNA: TGTGCCAGCAGCTTGGATAGGGGGCGGACTGAAGCTTTCTTT; CDR3: CASSLDRGRTEAFF
size: .; V: TRBV5-1; J: TRBJ2-1; D: .; length: 15; DNA: TGCGCCAGCAGCTTGGGGGGACCGCCCTACAATGAGCAGTTCTTC; CDR3: CASSLGGPPYNEQFF
size: .; V: TRBV29-1; J: TRBJ2-1; D: .; length: 13; DNA: TGCAGCGCCTTAGGAGGGACCTACAATGAGCAGTTCTTC; CDR3: CSALGGTYNEQFF
size: .; V: TRBV7-9; J: TRBJ2-6; D: .; length: 15; DNA: TGTGCCAGCAGCTCCCCCGAGACTGGGGCCAACGTCCTGACTTTC; CDR3: CASSSPETGANVLTF
size: .; V: TRBV13; J: TRBJ2-2; D: .; length: 16; DNA: TGTGCCACCCGGGACACGAAATTCTCGAACACCGGGGAGCTGTTTTTT; CDR3: CATRDTKFSNTGELFF
size: .; V: TRBV11-2; J: TRBJ2-7; D: TRBD1; length: 15; DNA: TGTGCCAGCAGCCAGGGGGTTCGGAGTTCCTACGAGCAGTACTTC; CDR3: CASSQGVRSSYEQYF
size: .; V: TRBV19; J: TRBJ2-7; D: .; length: 14; DNA: TGTGCCAGTAGTCGCCAACCAGGGCCCCACGAGCAGTACTTC; CDR3: CASSRQPGPHEQYF